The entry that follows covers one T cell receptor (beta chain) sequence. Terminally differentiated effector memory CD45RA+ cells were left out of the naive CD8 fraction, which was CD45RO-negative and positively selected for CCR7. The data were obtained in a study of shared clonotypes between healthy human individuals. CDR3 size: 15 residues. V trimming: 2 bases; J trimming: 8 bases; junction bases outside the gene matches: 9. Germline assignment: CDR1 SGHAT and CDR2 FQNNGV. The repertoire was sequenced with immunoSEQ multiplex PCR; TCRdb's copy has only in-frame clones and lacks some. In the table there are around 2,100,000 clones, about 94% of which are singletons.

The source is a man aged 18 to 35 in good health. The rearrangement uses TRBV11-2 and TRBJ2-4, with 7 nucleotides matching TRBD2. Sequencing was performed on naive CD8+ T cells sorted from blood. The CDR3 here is CASSLRGGSLDIQYF. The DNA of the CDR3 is TGTGCCAGCAGCTTAAGAGGCGGGAGCCTAGACATTCAGTACTTC.